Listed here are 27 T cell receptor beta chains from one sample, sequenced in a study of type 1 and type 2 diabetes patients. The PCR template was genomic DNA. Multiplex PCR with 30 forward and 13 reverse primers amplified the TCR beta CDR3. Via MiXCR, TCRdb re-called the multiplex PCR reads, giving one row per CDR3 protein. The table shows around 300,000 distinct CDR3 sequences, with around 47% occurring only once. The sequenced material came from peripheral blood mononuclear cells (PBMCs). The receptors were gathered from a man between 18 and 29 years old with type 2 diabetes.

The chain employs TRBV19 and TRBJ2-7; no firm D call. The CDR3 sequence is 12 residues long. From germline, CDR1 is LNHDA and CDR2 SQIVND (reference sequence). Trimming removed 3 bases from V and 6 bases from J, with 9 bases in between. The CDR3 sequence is CASSIALGEQYF. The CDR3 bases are TGTGCCAGTAGTATCGCTTTGGGCGAGCAGTACTTC.

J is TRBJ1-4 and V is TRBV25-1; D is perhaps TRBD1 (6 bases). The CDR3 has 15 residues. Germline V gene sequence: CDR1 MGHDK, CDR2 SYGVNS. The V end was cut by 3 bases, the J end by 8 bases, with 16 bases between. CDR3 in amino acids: CASSERGGPSEKLFF. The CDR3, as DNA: TGTGCCAGCAGTGAGAGGGGGGGCCCGTCGGAAAAACTGTTTTTT.

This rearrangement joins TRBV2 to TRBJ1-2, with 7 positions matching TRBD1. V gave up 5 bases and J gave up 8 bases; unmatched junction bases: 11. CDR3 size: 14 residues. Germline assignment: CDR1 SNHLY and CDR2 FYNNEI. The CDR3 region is CASSNYRGGRGYTF. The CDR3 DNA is TGTGCCAGCAGTAATTACAGGGGAGGGCGGGGCTACACCTTC.

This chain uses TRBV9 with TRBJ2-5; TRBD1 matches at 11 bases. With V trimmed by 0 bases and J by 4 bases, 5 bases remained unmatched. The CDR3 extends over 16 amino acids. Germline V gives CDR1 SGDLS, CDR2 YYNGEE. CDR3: CASSVAAGQGGETQYF. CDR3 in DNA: TGTGCCAGCAGCGTAGCTGCGGGACAGGGGGGAGAGACCCAGTACTTC.

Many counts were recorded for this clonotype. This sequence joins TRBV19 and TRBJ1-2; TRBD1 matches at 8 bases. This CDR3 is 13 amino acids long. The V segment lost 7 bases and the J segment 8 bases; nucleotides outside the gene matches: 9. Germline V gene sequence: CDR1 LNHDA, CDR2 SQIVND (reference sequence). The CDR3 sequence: CASTGQGAGGYTF. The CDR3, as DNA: TGTGCCAGTACCGGACAGGGAGCGGGAGGCTACACCTTC.

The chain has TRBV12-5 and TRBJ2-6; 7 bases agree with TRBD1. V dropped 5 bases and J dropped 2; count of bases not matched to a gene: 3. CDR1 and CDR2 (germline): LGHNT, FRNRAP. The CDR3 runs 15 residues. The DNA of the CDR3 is TGTGCTAGTGGTAAAACAGGGGCTGGGGCCAACGTCCTGACTTTC. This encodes CASGKTGAGANVLTF.

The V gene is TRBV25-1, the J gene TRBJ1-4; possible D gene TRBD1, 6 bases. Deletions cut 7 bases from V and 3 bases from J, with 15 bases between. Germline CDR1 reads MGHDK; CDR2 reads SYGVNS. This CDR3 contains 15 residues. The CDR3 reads CASTEMDSPNEKLFF. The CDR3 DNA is TGTGCCAGCACCGAAATGGACAGCCCTAATGAAAAACTGTTTTTT.

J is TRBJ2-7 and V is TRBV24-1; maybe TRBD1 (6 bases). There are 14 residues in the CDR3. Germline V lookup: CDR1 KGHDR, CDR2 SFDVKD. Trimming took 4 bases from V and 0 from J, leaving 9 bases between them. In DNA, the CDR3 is TGTGCCACCAGTGACCGGGACAACTCCTACGAGCAGTACTTC. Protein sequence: CATSDRDNSYEQYF.

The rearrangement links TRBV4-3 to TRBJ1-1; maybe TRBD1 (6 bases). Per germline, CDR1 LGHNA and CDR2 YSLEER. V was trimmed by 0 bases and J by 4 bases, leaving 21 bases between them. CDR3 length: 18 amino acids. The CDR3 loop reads CASSQDVGGRDRTTEAFF. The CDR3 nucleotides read TGCGCCAGCAGCCAAGATGTCGGGGGGCGGGATCGGACCACTGAAGCTTTCTTT.

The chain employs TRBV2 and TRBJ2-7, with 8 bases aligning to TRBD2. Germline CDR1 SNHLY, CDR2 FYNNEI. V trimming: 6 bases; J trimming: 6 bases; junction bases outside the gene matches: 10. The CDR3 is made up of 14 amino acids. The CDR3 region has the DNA TGTGCCAGCAGCATAGGACTAGCTGTGAGCGAGCAGTACTTC. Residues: CASSIGLAVSEQYF.

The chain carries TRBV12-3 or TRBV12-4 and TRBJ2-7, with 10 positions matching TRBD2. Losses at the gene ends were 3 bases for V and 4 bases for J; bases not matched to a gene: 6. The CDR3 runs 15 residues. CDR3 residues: CASSFSGGVVYEQYF. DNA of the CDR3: TGTGCCAGCAGTTTCAGCGGGGGGGTAGTGTACGAGCAGTACTTC.

In DNA form, the CDR3 reads TGTGCCAGCAGGACCCACCAGGGGACTAGCACAGATACGCAGTATTTT. Its translation: CASRTHQGTSTDTQYF. The V call is TRBV12-3 or TRBV12-4, the J call TRBJ2-3, with D possibly called TRBD1 or TRBD2 (6 bases each). This CDR3 comprises 16 residues. Trimming took 6 bases from V and 0 from J, leaving 16 bases between them.

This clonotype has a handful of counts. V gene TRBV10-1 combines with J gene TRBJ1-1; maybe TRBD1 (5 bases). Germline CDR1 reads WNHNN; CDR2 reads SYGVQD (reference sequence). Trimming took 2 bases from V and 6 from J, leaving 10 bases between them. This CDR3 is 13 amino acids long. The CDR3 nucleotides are TGCGCCAGCAGTGAGCTATCAGGGTCTGAAGCTTTCTTT. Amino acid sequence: CASSELSGSEAFF.

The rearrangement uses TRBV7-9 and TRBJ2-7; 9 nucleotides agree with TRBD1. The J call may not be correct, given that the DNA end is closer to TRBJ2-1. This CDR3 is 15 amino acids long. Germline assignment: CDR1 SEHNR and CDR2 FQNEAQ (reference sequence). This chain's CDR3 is CASSTRETGGWEQFF. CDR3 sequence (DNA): TGTGCCAGCAGCACGCGTGAGACAGGGGGGTGGGAGCAGTTCTTC.

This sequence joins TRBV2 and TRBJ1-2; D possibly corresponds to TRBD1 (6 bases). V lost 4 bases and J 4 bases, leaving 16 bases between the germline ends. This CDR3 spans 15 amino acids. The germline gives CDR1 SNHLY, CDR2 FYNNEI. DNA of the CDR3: TGTGCCAGCAGTGCATACAGGGAGGAGGGCTATGGCTACACCTTC. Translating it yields CASSAYREEGYGYTF.

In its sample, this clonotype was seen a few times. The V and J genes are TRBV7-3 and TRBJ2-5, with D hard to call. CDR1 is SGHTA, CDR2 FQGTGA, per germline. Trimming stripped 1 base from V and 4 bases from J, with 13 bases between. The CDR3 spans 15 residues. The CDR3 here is CASSLSPGLGETQYF. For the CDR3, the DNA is TGTGCCAGCAGCTTAAGTCCCGGGCTGGGAGAGACCCAGTACTTC.

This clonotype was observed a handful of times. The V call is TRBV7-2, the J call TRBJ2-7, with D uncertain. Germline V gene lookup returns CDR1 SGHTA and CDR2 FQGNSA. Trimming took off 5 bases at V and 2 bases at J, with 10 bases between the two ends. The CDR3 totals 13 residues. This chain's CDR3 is CASSADGPYEQYF. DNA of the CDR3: TGTGCCAGCAGCGCGGACGGTCCCTACGAGCAGTACTTC.

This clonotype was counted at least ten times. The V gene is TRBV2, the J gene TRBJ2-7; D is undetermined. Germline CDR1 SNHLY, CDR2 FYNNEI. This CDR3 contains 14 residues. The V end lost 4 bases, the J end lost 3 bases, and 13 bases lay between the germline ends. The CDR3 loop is CASSVGQFHYEQYF. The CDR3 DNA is TGTGCCAGCAGTGTAGGGCAGTTTCACTACGAGCAGTACTTC.

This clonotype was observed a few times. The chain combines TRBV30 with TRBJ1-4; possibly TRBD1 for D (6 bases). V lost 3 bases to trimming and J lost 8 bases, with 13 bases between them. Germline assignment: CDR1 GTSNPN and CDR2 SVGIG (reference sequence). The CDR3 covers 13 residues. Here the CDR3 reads CAWRPRGEEKLFF. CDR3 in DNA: TGTGCCTGGAGGCCGAGGGGGGAGGAAAAACTGTTTTTT.

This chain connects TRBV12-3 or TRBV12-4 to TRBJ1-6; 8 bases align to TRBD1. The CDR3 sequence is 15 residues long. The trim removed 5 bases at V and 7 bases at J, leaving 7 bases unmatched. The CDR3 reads CASSQRQGTNSPLHF. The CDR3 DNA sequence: TGTGCCAGCAGTCAAAGACAGGGGACAAATTCACCCCTCCACTTT.

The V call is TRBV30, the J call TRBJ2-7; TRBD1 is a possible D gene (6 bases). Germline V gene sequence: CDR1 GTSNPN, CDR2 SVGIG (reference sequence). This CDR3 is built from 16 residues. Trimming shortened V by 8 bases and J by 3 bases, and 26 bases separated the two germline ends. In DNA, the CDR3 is TGTGCCAGTAGTCTTAACACCGCAGGGGATATCTACGAGCAGTACTTC. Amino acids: CASSLNTAGDIYEQYF.

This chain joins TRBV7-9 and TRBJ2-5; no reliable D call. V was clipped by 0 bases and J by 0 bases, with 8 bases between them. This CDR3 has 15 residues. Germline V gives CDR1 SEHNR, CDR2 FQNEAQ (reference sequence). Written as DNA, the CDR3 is TGTGCCAGCAGCTTAGCGCTAGGCAACCAAGAGACCCAGTACTTC. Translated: CASSLALGNQETQYF.

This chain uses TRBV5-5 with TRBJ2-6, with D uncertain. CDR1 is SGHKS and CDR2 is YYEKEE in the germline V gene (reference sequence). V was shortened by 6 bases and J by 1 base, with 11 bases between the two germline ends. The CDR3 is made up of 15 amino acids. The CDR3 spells CASTSWGSGANVLTF. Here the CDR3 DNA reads TGTGCCAGCACCTCCTGGGGTTCTGGGGCCAACGTCCTGACTTTC.

The CDR3 DNA reads TGCAGTGCCGAAACCTCGTGGGGACTAGCCTACGAGCAGTACTTC. Encoded protein: CSAETSWGLAYEQYF. The chain recombines TRBV20-1 with TRBJ2-7, with 8 nucleotides matching TRBD2. J was trimmed by 2 bases and V by 6 bases; bases with no gene match: 12. CDR1 and CDR2 from the germline V gene are DFQATT and SNEGSKA (reference sequence). The CDR3 is 15 amino acids.

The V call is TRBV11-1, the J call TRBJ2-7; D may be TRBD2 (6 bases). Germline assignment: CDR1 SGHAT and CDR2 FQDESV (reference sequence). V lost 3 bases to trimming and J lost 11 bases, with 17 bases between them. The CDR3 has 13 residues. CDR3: CASSFGLREVKYF. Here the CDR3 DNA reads TGTGCCAGCAGCTTCGGACTACGCGAAGTGAAGTACTTC.

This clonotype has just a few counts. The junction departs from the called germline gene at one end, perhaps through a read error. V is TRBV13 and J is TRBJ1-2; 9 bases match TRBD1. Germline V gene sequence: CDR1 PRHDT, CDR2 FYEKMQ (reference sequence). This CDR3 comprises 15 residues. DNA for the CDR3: TGTGCCAGCAGCGTAGGGGGGGACAGGGTCTATGGCTACACCTTC. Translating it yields CASSVGGDRVYGYTF.

CDR3 bases: TGTGCCAGCATCCAGCGACAGGGGGAAGAGACCCAGTACTTC. This gives the protein CASIQRQGEETQYF. The J gene is TRBJ2-5, the V gene TRBV6-5; 9 bases align to TRBD1. Unmatched junction bases numbered 6, after V lost 7 bases and J lost 3 bases. The CDR3 totals 14 residues. CDR1 and CDR2 from the germline V gene are MNHEY and SVGAGI.